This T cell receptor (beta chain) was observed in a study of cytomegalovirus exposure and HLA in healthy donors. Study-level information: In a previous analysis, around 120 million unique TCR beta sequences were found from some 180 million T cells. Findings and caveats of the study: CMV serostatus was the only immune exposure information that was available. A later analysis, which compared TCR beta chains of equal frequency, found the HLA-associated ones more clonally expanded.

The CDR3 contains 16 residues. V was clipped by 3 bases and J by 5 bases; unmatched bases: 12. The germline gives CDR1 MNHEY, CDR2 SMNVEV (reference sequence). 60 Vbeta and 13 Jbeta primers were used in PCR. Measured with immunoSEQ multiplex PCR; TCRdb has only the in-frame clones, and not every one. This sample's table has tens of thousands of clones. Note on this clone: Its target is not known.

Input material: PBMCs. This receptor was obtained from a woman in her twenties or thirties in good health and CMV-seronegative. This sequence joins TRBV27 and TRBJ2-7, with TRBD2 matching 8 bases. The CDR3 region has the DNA TGTGCCAGCAGTTTTGCATCTAGCGGGTTTCAGAACGAGCAGTACTTC. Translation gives CASSFASSGFQNEQYF.